This T cell receptor beta chain was found in a study of response to subunit inactivated influenza vaccine. Study conclusions and caveats: Few additional T cells are recruited per seasonal influenza vaccination, authors suggested.

As for this clonotype: Its cognate antigen is unknown.

TCRdb re-called the RT-PCR reads through MiXCR, storing one row per CDR3 protein. The table lists 650,000 to 800,000 distinct CDR3 sequences, 18% of them singletons. The origin of this receptor is a man aged 50 to 60 who received an inactivated influenza vaccine. The material sequenced was PBMCs from blood, taken 5 to 6 days after vaccination.

The CDR3 is CASGGLATSYEQYF. The CDR3 nucleotides read TGTGCCAGCGGGGGGCTGGCTACCTCCTACGAGCAGTACTTC. The chain carries TRBV28 and TRBJ2-7; either TRBD1 or TRBD2 may supply D (6 bases each). In germline, CDR1 is MDHEN, CDR2 SYDVKM. V gave up 8 bases and J gave up 0 bases, with 14 bases separating them. The CDR3 spans 14 residues.